These 8 T cell receptor beta chains share one sample of origin, sequenced in a study of monozygotic twins with inflammatory bowel disease. TCRdb reprocessed the 5' RACE reads; each CDR3 protein has one entry and no DNA is given. The listing contains about 210,000 distinct CDR3 sequences. The sample consisted of blood. The receptors originated from a human donor with ulcerative colitis or Crohn's disease, or a healthy co-twin of an affected twin (not recorded which).

The chain is built from TRBV5-1 and TRBJ1-2. Looked up from germline, CDR1 is SGHRS and CDR2 is YFSETQ. The length of the CDR3 is 14 residues. The CDR3 loop is CASSSGQGGYGYTF.

The chain combines TRBV7-2 with TRBJ1-1. Germline loops: CDR1 SGHTA, CDR2 FQGNSA. This CDR3 has 12 amino acids. The CDR3 loop reads CASSSESQSAFF.

The chain couples TRBV5-6 to TRBJ1-1; the TCRdb D gene call, TRBD1, has no DNA to confirm it. Germline CDR1 is SGHDT and CDR2 is YYEEEE. The CDR3 sequence is 16 residues long. CDR3 sequence: CASSLPGTEVSTEAFF.

This sequence joins TRBV7-9 and TRBJ2-4. The CDR3 has 17 residues. The germline V gene has CDR1 SEHNR and CDR2 FQNEAQ (reference sequence). This CDR3 reads CASSQRDHERAKNIQYF.

The chain recombines TRBV10-3 with TRBJ1-1. Germline assignment: CDR1 ENHRY and CDR2 SYGVKD. This CDR3 is 14 amino acids long. CDR3 residues: CAIRDRFSNTEAFF.

V gene TRBV2 combines with J gene TRBJ1-1; the TCRdb call, TRBD1, lacks DNA for checking. CDR3 length: 14 amino acids. Germline V CDR1 and CDR2: SNHLY, FYNNEI. The CDR3 loop is CASTTQGMGTEAFF. The variable domain in full, completed from reference TRBV2 and TRBJ1-1, reads EPEVTQTPSHQVTQMGQEVILRCVPISNHLYFYWYRQILGQKVEFLVSFYNNEISEKSEIFDDQFSVERPDGSNFTLKIRSTKLEDSAMYFCASTTQGMGTEAFFGQGTRLTVV.

The chain recombines TRBV20-1 with TRBJ2-7; the D call of TRBD1 rests on TCRdb alone, since no DNA is present to check it. The CDR3 covers 13 residues. Looked up from germline, CDR1 is DFQATT and CDR2 is SNEGSKA (reference sequence). CDR3 residues: CSASPGRNYEQYF.

The gene calls are TRBV30 and TRBJ2-5; checking the TCRdb D call of TRBD2 is not possible without DNA. In germline, CDR1 is GTSNPN, CDR2 SVGIG (reference sequence). The CDR3 consists of 14 residues. CDR3 in amino acids: CAWSVGTRKETQYF.